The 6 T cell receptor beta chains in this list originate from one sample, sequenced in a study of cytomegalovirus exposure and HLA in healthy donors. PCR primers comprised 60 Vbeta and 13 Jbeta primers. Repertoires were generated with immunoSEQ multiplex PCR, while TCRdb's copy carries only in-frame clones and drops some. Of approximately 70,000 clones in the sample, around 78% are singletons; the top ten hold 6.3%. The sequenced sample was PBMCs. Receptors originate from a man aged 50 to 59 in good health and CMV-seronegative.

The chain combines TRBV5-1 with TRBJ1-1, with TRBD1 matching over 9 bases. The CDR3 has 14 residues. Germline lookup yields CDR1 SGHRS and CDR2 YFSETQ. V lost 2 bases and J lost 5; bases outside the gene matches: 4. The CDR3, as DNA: TGCGCCAGCAGCTTACAGGGGGCGAGTACTGAAGCTTTCTTT. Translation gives CASSLQGASTEAFF.

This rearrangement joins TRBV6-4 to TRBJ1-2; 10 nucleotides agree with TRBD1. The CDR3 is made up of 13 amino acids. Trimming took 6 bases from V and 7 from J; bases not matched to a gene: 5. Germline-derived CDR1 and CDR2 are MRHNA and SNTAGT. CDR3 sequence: CASRTGTGAGYTF. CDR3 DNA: TGTGCCAGCAGAACCGGGACAGGGGCTGGCTACACCTTC.

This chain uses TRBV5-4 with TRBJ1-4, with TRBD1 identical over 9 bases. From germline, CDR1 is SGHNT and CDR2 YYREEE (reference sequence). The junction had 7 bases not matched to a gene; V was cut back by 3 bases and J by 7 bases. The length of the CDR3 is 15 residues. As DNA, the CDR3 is TGTGCCAGCAGCTATCGACAGGGGGTTAGTGAAAAACTGTTTTTT. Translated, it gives CASSYRQGVSEKLFF.

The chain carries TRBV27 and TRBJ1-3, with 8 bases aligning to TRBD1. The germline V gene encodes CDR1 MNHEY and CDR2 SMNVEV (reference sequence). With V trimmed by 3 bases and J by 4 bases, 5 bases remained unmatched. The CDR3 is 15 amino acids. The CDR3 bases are TGTGCCAGCAGTTTCCAGGGGGCGACCGGAAACACCATATATTTT. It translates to CASSFQGATGNTIYF.

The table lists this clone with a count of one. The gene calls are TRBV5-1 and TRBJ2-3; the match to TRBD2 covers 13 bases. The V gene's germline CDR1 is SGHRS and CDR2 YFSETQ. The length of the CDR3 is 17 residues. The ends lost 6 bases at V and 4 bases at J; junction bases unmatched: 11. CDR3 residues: CASTRWDGTSGADTQYF. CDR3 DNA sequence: TGCGCCAGCACCCGCTGGGACGGGACTAGCGGGGCAGATACGCAGTATTTT.

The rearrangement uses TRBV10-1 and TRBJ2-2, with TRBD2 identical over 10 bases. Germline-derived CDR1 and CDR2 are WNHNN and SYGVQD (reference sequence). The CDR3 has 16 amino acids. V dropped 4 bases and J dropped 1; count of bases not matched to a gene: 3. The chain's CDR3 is CASSGRLAGNTGELFF. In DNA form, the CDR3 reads TGCGCCAGCAGTGGAAGACTAGCGGGGAACACCGGGGAGCTGTTTTTT.